This TCR beta chain was captured in a study of CD8 T cells in ankylosing spondylitis (TCRdb year 2017). Background on the whole study: To find TCR variants linked to disease, the study profiled T cell receptor beta repertoires in ankylosing spondylitis patients and healthy donors. Samples of peripheral blood were taken, and for ankylosing spondylitis patients, synovial fluid was collected as well. The full study cohort comprised about 24 ankylosing spondylitis patients and roughly 100 healthy donors.

Synovial fluid samples were paired with blood samples taken from the same ankylosing spondylitis patients. Instrument used: Illumina HiSeq 2500. Quantitative 5'-RACE with molecular barcodes was the method used to prepare the TCR beta libraries. The paper's processing steps were these. To identify disease-linked TCR variants, a new computational method was used, one built on a probabilistic model of VDJ rearrangement. In TCRdb, the public reads were trimmed at Q25 with fastp and aligned with MiXCR, with productive beta chains retained. Identical CDR3 proteins give one entry, which carries the most common genes and DNA. TCRdb assigned the V and J calls; the authors' analysis was not used. In this sample the table shows about 140,000 distinct CDR3 sequences, 7% to 10% of which occur a single time. Less than 7.5% of the sample lies in the top ten. Overall study outcomes, separate from this receptor: The disease-linked clones had a CD8+ phenotype and were found at relatively low frequencies in peripheral blood. A TCR beta motif made up of eight or nine highly homologous amino acid variants appeared to be characteristic of blood from ankylosing spondylitis patients. Some motif variants were previously reported in synovial fluid and blood of reactive arthritis patients, suggesting common disease-initiation mechanisms. According to the report, matched synovial fluid samples from ankylosing spondylitis patients were significantly enriched for the disease-linked clones.

There are a few counts of this clonotype. The antigen it recognizes is unknown. Per-base quality was not reported, and no clone a single base away is much larger than it. Trimmed from V: 3 bases; trimmed from J: 0 bases; junction bases lacking a gene match: 9. Taken from the germline V gene (reference sequence), the CDR1 and CDR2 loops are DFQATT and SNEGSKA. The CDR3 sequence holds 17 residues, the cysteine and phenylalanine included. Of the read, only the CDR3 DNA is kept; its 51 bases are in frame from base 1. This chain is built from TRBV20-1 and TRBJ2-1; 9 bases in between match TRBD2. The receptor comes from a male donor with ankylosing spondylitis. The sample taken for sequencing was synovial fluid, either unsorted or a sorted T cell fraction (not recorded which). The CDR3 reads CSASVSGGILSYNEQFF. Here is the DNA: TGCAGTGCTAGTGTTAGCGGGGGTATCCTCTCCTACAATGAGCAGTTCTTC.